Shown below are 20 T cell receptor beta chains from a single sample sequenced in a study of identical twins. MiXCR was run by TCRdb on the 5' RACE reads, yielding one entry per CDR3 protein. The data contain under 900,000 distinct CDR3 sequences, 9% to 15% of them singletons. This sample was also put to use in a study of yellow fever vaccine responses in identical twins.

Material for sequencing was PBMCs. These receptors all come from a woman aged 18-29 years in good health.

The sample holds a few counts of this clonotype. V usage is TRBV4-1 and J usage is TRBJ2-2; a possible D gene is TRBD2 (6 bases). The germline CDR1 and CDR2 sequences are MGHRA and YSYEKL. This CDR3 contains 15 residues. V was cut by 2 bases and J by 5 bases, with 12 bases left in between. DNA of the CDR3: TGCGCCAGCAGCCAACCTCGCGGAGGGACCGGGGAGCTGTTTTTT. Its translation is CASSQPRGGTGELFF.

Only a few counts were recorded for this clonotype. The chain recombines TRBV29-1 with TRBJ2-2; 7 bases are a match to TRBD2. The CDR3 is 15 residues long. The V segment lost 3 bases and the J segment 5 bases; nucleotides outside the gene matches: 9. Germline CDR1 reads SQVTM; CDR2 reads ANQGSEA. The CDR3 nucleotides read TGCAGCGTTGATGGGGGTTCTAGCGGAACCGGGGAGCTGTTTTTT. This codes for CSVDGGSSGTGELFF.

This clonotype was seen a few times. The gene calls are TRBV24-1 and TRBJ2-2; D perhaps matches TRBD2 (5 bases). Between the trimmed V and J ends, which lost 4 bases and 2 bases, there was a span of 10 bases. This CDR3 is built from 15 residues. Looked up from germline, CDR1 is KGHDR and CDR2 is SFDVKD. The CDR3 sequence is CATSELTGNTGELFF. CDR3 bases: TGTGCCACCAGTGAATTGACGGGAAACACCGGGGAGCTGTTTTTT.

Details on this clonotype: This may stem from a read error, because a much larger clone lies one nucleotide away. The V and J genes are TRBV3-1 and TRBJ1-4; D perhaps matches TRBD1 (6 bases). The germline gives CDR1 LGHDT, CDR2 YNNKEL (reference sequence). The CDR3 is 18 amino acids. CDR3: CASSQGPRGGATNEKLLF. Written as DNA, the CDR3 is TGTGCCAGCAGCCAAGGTCCGCGGGGGGGCGCAACTAATGAAAAACTGCTTTTT.

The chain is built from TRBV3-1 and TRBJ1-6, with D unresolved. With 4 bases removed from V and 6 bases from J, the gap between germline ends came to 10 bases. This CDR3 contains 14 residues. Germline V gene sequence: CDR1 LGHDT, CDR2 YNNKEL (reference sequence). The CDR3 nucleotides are TGTGCCAGCAGCCCAGACACGGTTAATTCACCCCTCCACTTT. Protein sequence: CASSPDTVNSPLHF. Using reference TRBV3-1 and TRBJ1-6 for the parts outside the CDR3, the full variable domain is DTAVSQTPKYLVTQMGNDKSIKCEQNLGHDTMYWYKQDSKKFLKIMFSYNNKELIINETVPNRFSPKSPDKAHLNLHINSLELGDSAVYFCASSPDTVNSPLHFGNGTRLTVT.

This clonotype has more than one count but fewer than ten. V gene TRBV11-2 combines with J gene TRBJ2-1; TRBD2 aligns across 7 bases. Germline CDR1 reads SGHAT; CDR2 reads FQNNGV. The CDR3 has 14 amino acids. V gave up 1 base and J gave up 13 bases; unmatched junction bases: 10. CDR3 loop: CASSLVAGELDQFF. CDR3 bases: TGTGCCAGCAGCTTAGTCGCGGGGGAACTCGATCAGTTCTTC.

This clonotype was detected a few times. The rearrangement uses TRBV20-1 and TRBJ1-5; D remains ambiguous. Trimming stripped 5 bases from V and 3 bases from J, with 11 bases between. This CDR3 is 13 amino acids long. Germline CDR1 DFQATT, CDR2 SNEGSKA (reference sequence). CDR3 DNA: TGCAGTGCTCAACACGAACTCAATCAGCCCCAGCATTTT. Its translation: CSAQHELNQPQHF.

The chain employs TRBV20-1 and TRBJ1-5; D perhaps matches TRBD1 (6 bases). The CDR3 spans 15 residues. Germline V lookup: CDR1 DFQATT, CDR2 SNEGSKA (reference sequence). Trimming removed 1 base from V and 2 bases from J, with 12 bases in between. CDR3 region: CSARVPGAGNQPQHF. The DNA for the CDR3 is TGCAGTGCTAGAGTGCCGGGGGCAGGCAATCAGCCCCAGCATTTT.

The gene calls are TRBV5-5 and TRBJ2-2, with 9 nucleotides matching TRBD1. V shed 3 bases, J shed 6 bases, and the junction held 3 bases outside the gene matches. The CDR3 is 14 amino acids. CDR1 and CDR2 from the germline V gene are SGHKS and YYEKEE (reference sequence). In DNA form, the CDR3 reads TGTGCCAGCAGCTACAGGGGGCCGGCCGGGGAGCTGTTTTTT. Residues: CASSYRGPAGELFF.

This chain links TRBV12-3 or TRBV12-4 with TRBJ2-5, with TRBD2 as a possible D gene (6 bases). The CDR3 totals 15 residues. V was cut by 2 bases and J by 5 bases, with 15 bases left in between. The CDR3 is CASSLKRRGWETQYF. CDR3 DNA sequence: TGTGCCAGCAGTTTAAAGAGGAGGGGCTGGGAGACCCAGTACTTC.

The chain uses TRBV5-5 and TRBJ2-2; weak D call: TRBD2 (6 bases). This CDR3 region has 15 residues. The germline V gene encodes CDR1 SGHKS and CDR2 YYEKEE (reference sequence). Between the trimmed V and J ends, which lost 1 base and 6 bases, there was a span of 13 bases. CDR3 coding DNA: TGTGCCAGCAGCTTGTGGGCGGGACCCTCCGGGGAGCTGTTTTTT. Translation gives CASSLWAGPSGELFF.

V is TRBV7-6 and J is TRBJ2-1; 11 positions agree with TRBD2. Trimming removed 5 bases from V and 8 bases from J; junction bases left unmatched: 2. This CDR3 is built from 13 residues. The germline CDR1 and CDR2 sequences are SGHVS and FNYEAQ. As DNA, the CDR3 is TGTGCCAGCAGCATGGGACTAGCGGATGAGCAGTTCTTC. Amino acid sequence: CASSMGLADEQFF.

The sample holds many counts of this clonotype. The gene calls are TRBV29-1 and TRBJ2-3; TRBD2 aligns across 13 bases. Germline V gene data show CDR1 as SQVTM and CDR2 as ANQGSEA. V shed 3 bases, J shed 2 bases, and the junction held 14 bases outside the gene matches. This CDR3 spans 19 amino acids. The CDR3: CSVDLGLAGPLVITDTQYF. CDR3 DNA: TGCAGCGTTGACCTGGGACTAGCGGGGCCCCTTGTAATCACAGATACGCAGTATTTT.

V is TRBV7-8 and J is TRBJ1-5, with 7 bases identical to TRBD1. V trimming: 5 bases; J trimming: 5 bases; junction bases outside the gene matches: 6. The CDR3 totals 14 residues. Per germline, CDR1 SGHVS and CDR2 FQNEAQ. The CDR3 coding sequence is TGTGCCAGCAGCCCCCGGGACAGATATCAGCCCCAGCATTTT. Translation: CASSPRDRYQPQHF. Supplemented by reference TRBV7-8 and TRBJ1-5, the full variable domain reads GAGVSQSPRYKVAKRGQDVALRCDPISGHVSLFWYQQALGQGPEFLTYFQNEAQLDKSGLPSDRFFAERPEGSVSTLKIQRTQQEDSAVYLCASSPRDRYQPQHFGDGTRLSIL.

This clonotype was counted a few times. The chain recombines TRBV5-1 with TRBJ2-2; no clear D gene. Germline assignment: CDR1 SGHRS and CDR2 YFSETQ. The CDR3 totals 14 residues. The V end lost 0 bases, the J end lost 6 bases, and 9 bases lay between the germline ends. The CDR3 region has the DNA TGCGCCAGCAGCTTGGGCTCCGGGCCCGGGGAGCTGTTTTTT. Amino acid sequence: CASSLGSGPGELFF.

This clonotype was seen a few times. CDR3 loop: CSASSGNSYNEQFF. Here the CDR3 DNA reads TGCAGTGCTAGTTCCGGGAACTCCTACAATGAGCAGTTCTTC. The rearrangement uses TRBV20-1 and TRBJ2-1, with D possibly TRBD2 on 5 matching bases. V was clipped by 3 bases and J by 0 bases, with 9 bases between them. The germline gives CDR1 DFQATT, CDR2 SNEGSKA (reference sequence). CDR3 size: 14 residues.

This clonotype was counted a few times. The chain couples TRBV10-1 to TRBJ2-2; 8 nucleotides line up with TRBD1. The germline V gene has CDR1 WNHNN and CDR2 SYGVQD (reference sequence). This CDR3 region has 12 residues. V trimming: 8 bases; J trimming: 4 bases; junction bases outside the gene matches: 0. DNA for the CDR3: TGCGCCAGCGGACAGGGCACCGGGGAGCTGTTTTTT. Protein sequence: CASGQGTGELFF.

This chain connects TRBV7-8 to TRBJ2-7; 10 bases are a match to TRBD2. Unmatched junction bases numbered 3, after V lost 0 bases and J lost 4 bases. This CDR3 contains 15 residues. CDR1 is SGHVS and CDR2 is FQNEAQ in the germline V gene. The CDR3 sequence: CASSLASGRWYEQYF. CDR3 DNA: TGTGCCAGCAGCTTAGCTAGCGGGAGGTGGTACGAGCAGTACTTC.

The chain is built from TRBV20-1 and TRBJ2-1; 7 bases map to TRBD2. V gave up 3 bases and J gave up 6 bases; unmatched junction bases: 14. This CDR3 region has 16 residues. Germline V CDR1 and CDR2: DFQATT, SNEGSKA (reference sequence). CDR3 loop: CSASTLARAKGNEQFF. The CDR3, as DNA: TGCAGTGCTAGCACACTAGCGAGAGCGAAAGGCAATGAGCAGTTCTTC.

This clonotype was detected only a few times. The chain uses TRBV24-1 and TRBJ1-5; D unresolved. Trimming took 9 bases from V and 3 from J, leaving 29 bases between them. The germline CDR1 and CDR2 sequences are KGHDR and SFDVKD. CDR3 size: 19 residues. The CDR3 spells CATPILRSQADGHNQPQHF. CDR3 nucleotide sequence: TGTGCCACCCCGATCCTTCGTAGTCAGGCTGACGGGCACAATCAGCCCCAGCATTTT.